The 24 T cell receptor beta chains presented below share a single source sample, sequenced in a study of Ad26.COV2.S vaccination and SARS-CoV-2 variants. Treatment: approximately 18 received Ad26.COV2.S at low or high dose, single or two shots; 5 received placebo; per-sample allocation not given. Collection of the samples took place on day 63 after the first injection of vaccine or placebo. The data were produced by immunoSEQ multiplex PCR, yet TCRdb's version contains in-frame clones alone and is incomplete. The data show a few hundred thousand clones, with around nine tenths seen just once and approximately 4% held by the top ten. The material sequenced was peripheral blood, taken in a trial of Ad26.COV2.S vaccine versus placebo. These receptors came from a person between 18 and 65 years old who received the Ad26.COV2.S COVID-19 vaccine or a placebo.

V gene TRBV20-1 combines with J gene TRBJ1-4; D not resolved. This CDR3 spans 11 amino acids. V lost 6 bases, J lost 7 bases, and 9 bases lay in between. Germline V gene data show CDR1 as DFQATT and CDR2 as SNEGSKA (reference sequence). The CDR3 sequence is CSARGSEKLFF. CDR3 coding DNA: TGCAGTGCCCGCGGTTCTGAAAAACTGTTTTTT.

V usage is TRBV11-2 and J usage is TRBJ2-7, with D perhaps TRBD1 or TRBD2 (5 bases each). The CDR3 runs 14 residues. Per germline, CDR1 SGHAT and CDR2 FQNNGV. Trimming pared 4 bases from V and 3 bases from J, leaving 13 bases between. DNA for the CDR3: TGTGCCAGCAGCTCGGGGCTCGTGGGCTACGAGCAGTACTTC. The encoded protein is CASSSGLVGYEQYF.

This chain joins TRBV7-3 and TRBJ1-1; D is ambiguous. From germline, CDR1 is SGHTA and CDR2 FQGTGA. Trimming removed 3 bases from V and 6 bases from J, with 11 bases in between. CDR3 length: 13 amino acids. CDR3 in amino acids: CASSLGRGAEAFF. The CDR3 region has the DNA TGTGCCAGCAGCTTGGGCCGTGGCGCTGAAGCTTTCTTT. Combining the CDR3 with reference TRBV7-3 and TRBJ1-1 gives the whole variable domain GAGVSQTPSNKVTEKGKYVELRCDPISGHTALYWYRQSLGQGPEFLIYFQGTGAADDSGLPNDRFFAVRPEGSVSTLKIQRTERGDSAVYLCASSLGRGAEAFFGQGTRLTVV.

In its sample, this clone was seen once. V usage is TRBV9 and J usage is TRBJ2-3; either TRBD1 or TRBD2 may fit D (6 bases each). Trimming cost V 4 bases and J 2 bases, with 17 bases left between them. The CDR3 is 16 amino acids. Germline values: CDR1 SGDLS, CDR2 YYNGEE. The CDR3, as DNA: TGTGCCAGCAGCCCGGGGGCCCGATATTACACAGATACGCAGTATTTT. Its protein product is CASSPGARYYTDTQYF.

The chain carries TRBV29-1 and TRBJ1-2; TRBD1 aligns across 7 bases. CDR1 is SQVTM, CDR2 ANQGSEA, per germline. The CDR3 loop spans 13 amino acids. Germline trimming cut 3 bases from V and 3 bases from J; bases unmatched to any gene: 4. The DNA for the CDR3 is TGCAGCGTTGACTGGGACAGTCACTATGGCTACACCTTC. Translated: CSVDWDSHYGYTF. Based on the CDR3 plus reference TRBV29-1 and TRBJ1-2, the full variable domain is SAVISQKPSRDICQRGTSLTIQCQVDSQVTMMFWYRQQPGQSLTLIATANQGSEATYESGFVIDKFPISRPNLTFSTLTVSNMSPEDSSIYLCSVDWDSHYGYTFGSGTRLTVV.

About this clone: The sample has other DNA sequences that encode this CDR3 too. The genes are TRBV4-3 and TRBJ1-6; TRBD1 aligns across 8 bases. CDR3 length: 15 amino acids. In germline, CDR1 is LGHNA, CDR2 YSLEER. V lost 1 base, J lost 7 bases, and 3 bases stayed unmatched. CDR3 in DNA: TGCGCCAGCAGCCAAGGGACAGGGAGGAATTCACCCCTCCACTTT. It encodes CASSQGTGRNSPLHF.

The V gene is TRBV28, the J gene TRBJ1-1, with D perhaps matching TRBD1 (6 bases). The germline gives CDR1 MDHEN, CDR2 SYDVKM. Trimming left V 6 bases short and J 1 base short, with 18 bases between. The CDR3 loop spans 16 amino acids. The CDR3 DNA follows: TGTGCCAGCAGCCCGAGGGGGGCGGATGAGAACACTGAAGCTTTCTTT. It specifies CASSPRGADENTEAFF.

The chain has TRBV30 and TRBJ2-2; 9 positions match TRBD1. Germline CDR1 GTSNPN, CDR2 SVGIG (reference sequence). J gave up 6 bases and V 5 bases, and 13 bases lay outside the gene matches. The CDR3 runs 16 residues. CDR3 in amino acids: CAWEKTGGGLAGELFF. For the CDR3, the DNA is TGTGCCTGGGAAAAAACAGGGGGCGGTTTGGCCGGGGAGCTGTTTTTT.

This chain connects TRBV5-6 to TRBJ2-3; unclear D gene. In germline, CDR1 is SGHDT, CDR2 YYEEEE. V was cut by 0 bases and J by 0 bases, with 8 bases left in between. The CDR3 totals 15 residues. CDR3 amino acids: CASSLVSLSTDTQYF. The DNA for the CDR3 is TGTGCCAGCAGCTTGGTCAGCCTTAGCACAGATACGCAGTATTTT.

This chain joins TRBV9 and TRBJ2-5; 10 positions agree with TRBD2. Germline V gene data show CDR1 as SGDLS and CDR2 as YYNGEE. V shed 4 bases, J shed 2 bases, and the junction held 8 bases outside the gene matches. The CDR3 totals 16 residues. This CDR3 is CASSLGPAGGQETQYF. The CDR3 DNA is TGTGCCAGCAGCCTCGGGCCAGCGGGGGGGCAAGAGACCCAGTACTTC. Based on the CDR3 plus reference TRBV9 and TRBJ2-5, the full variable domain is DSGVTQTPKHLITATGQRVTLRCSPRSGDLSVYWYQQSLDQGLQFLIQYYNGEERAKGNILERFSAQQFPDLHSELNLSSLELGDSALYFCASSLGPAGGQETQYFGPGTRLLVL.

The CDR3 is CAWSAGGRGYEQYF. The CDR3, as DNA: TGTGCCTGGAGTGCAGGCGGGAGGGGCTACGAGCAGTACTTC. The V and J genes are TRBV30 and TRBJ2-7; TRBD2 agrees at 9 bases. Trimming cost V 1 base and J 3 bases; bases outside gene matches: 4. Germline-derived CDR1 and CDR2 are GTSNPN and SVGIG (reference sequence). CDR3 length: 14 amino acids.

The rearrangement links TRBV5-1 to TRBJ2-1; D gene uncertain. In germline, CDR1 is SGHRS, CDR2 YFSETQ. This CDR3 is 13 amino acids long. Trimming removed 0 bases at V and 5 bases at J, with 6 bases between. The CDR3 DNA is TGCGCCAGCAGCTTGGACGGAAACAATGAGCAGTTCTTC. Encoded protein: CASSLDGNNEQFF.

This clone was counted once. The genes are TRBV7-9 and TRBJ1-2; TRBD1 agrees at 7 bases. The V and J ends lost 1 base and 1 base, in that order; junction bases with no gene match: 6. The CDR3 runs 16 residues. Germline V gene lookup returns CDR1 SEHNR and CDR2 FQNEAQ (reference sequence). The CDR3 sequence is CASSLGSDRVNYGYTF. The CDR3 coding sequence is TGTGCCAGCAGCTTAGGCTCCGACAGGGTTAACTATGGCTACACCTTC.

This clone was seen more than once but under ten times. The chain recombines TRBV3-1 (or the pseudogene TRBV3-2) with TRBJ1-1, with D possibly TRBD1 on 5 matching bases. Trimming took off 0 bases at V and 11 bases at J, with 7 bases between the two ends. CDR3 length: 11 amino acids. The germline V gene has CDR1 LGHDT and CDR2 YNNKEL (reference sequence). CDR3 coding DNA: TGTGCCAGCAGCCAAGACAGGGCTGCTTTCTTT. Translating gives CASSQDRAAFF.

CDR3: CASSQSKAVYGYTF. The CDR3 DNA follows: TGTGCCAGCAGCCAATCTAAGGCAGTATATGGCTACACCTTC. This chain links TRBV7-2 with TRBJ1-2, with D hard to call. The V and J ends lost 5 bases and 5 bases respectively, with 15 bases between them. In germline, CDR1 is SGHTA, CDR2 FQGNSA. The CDR3 loop spans 14 amino acids.

With regard to this clone: This sample includes further DNA sequences coding for the same CDR3. The chain combines TRBV5-1 with TRBJ1-1; D ambiguous. The germline V gene has CDR1 SGHRS and CDR2 YFSETQ. The CDR3 is 13 residues long. Trimming took off 0 bases at V and 0 bases at J, with 3 bases between the two ends. CDR3 protein: CASSLAVNTEAFF. CDR3 bases: TGCGCCAGCAGCTTGGCAGTGAACACTGAAGCTTTCTTT.

This clone was seen only once. As DNA, the CDR3 is TGTGCCAGCAGTCCCTCGTACTTACAGGGGGTGACCGGGGAGCTGTTTTTT. Translated: CASSPSYLQGVTGELFF. V usage is TRBV6-2 or TRBV6-3 and J usage is TRBJ2-2; 8 bases match TRBD1. Looked up from germline, CDR1 is MNHEY and CDR2 is SVGEGT. The V and J ends lost 5 bases and 5 bases, in that order; junction bases with no gene match: 13. CDR3 length: 17 amino acids.

The sample holds one count of this clone. The V and J genes are TRBV7-8 and TRBJ1-1; 9 bases match TRBD1. Per the germline V gene, CDR1 is SGHVS and CDR2 is FQNEAQ. With V trimmed by 5 bases and J by 4 bases, 8 bases remained unmatched. The CDR3 loop spans 15 amino acids. CDR3 loop: CASSPRDRAFTEAFF. CDR3 bases: TGTGCCAGCAGCCCCCGGGACAGGGCCTTCACTGAAGCTTTCTTT.

The CDR3 nucleotides read TGTGCCAGCAGTCCTGCCGGGACGGGAGAGGAAAAACTGTTTTTT. Protein product: CASSPAGTGEEKLFF. The chain joins TRBV28 to TRBJ1-4, with D perhaps matching TRBD1 (5 bases). V was shortened by 5 bases and J by 8 bases, with 18 bases between the two germline ends. Germline V CDR1 and CDR2: MDHEN, SYDVKM. The CDR3 contains 15 residues.

V gene TRBV2 combines with J gene TRBJ1-2; D may be TRBD1 (5 bases). Germline V gives CDR1 SNHLY, CDR2 FYNNEI. V was clipped by 2 bases and J by 7 bases, with 20 bases between them. This CDR3 is built from 16 residues. The CDR3 DNA sequence: TGTGCCAGCAGTGAACAGGGAGGTATTTCCCCTACTGGCTACACCTTC. Protein sequence: CASSEQGGISPTGYTF.

The chain recombines TRBV6-2 or TRBV6-3 with TRBJ2-3, with no clear D. Trimming shortened V by 0 bases and J by 4 bases, and 8 bases separated the two germline ends. CDR1 is MNHEY, CDR2 SVGEGT, per germline. This CDR3 comprises 14 residues. CDR3 sequence reads: CASSYSIGPDTQYF. CDR3 nucleotide sequence: TGTGCCAGCAGTTACTCGATCGGTCCAGATACGCAGTATTTT.

This clone occurred once. The V call is TRBV3-1 (or the pseudogene TRBV3-2), the J call TRBJ1-4, with no clear D. The CDR3 has 16 residues. CDR1 and CDR2 from the germline V gene are LGHDT and YNNKEL (reference sequence). Trimming pared 4 bases from V and 4 bases from J, leaving 16 bases between. CDR3 loop: CASSLLGSGSNEKLFF. CDR3 nucleotide sequence: TGTGCCAGCAGCCTCCTGGGGTCGGGGAGTAATGAAAAACTGTTTTTT.

This clone has just a few counts. This sequence joins TRBV5-4 and TRBJ1-6, with D possibly TRBD1 on 5 matching bases. The CDR3 is 14 amino acids. The ends were cut back, 4 bases at V and 7 bases at J, with 12 bases in the middle. Germline lookup yields CDR1 SGHNT and CDR2 YYREEE (reference sequence). CDR3 nucleotide sequence: TGTGCCAGCAGCGGGGACGGGGTCAATTCACCCCTCCACTTT. This sequence encodes CASSGDGVNSPLHF.

The chain combines TRBV19 with TRBJ1-1; 11 positions match TRBD1. V was pared by 3 bases and J by 6 bases, with 12 bases of the junction left unmatched. Per the germline V gene, CDR1 is LNHDA and CDR2 is SQIVND (reference sequence). CDR3 size: 17 residues. The CDR3 reads CASSIARTGGRGAEAFF. In DNA, the CDR3 is TGTGCCAGTAGTATTGCTCGGACAGGGGGCAGGGGCGCTGAAGCTTTCTTT.